One sample yielded the 27 T cell receptor beta chains listed below, sequenced in a study of blood T cells in healthy people across ages (dated by TCRdb to the mid-2010s). Libraries were constructed by 5' RACE. Sequencing used an Illumina HiSeq 2500. A second PCR of about 7 to 12 cycles was run with a J-beta primer mix and a sample-barcoded 5' primer. TCRdb's own reprocessing of the public reads used fastp at Q25 and MiXCR and kept productive beta chains. Under each unique CDR3 protein, matching rows form one entry showing the most common genes and DNA. Counted in this sample were about 620,000 distinct CDR3 sequences; roughly 20% of them appeared once. The ten largest clones take up more than 3% of the sample. Sequenced material: blood. The source is a man in his 70s in good health.

V is TRBV29-1 and J is TRBJ2-3; D gene ambiguous. The germline CDR1 and CDR2 sequences are SQVTM and ANQGSEA. The CDR3 is 13 residues long. Trimming removed 3 bases from V and 3 bases from J, with 10 bases in between. As DNA, the CDR3 is TGCAGCGTTGATGGTCTTGTGACAGATACGCAGTATTTT. Its protein product is CSVDGLVTDTQYF.

To note about this clonotype: At one of its ends the junction is not consistent with the germline gene, which may arise from a read error. The chain is built from TRBV27 and TRBJ2-1, with D hard to call. The CDR3 covers 15 residues. The V gene's germline CDR1 is MNHEY and CDR2 SMNVEV (reference sequence). CDR3 loop: CAGSLWLEEINEQFF. The CDR3, as DNA: TGTGCCGGCAGTTTATGGTTAGAGGAGATCAATGAGCAGTTCTTC.

This chain connects TRBV15 to TRBJ2-1, with D unclear. The CDR3 loop spans 13 amino acids. Trimming cost V 0 bases and J 8 bases, with 8 bases left between them. Germline V gene lookup returns CDR1 LNHNV and CDR2 YYDKDF (reference sequence). The DNA of the CDR3 is TGTGCCACCAGCAGAGAGGGCTTGGATGAGCAGTTCTTC. Translation: CATSREGLDEQFF. Based on the CDR3 plus reference TRBV15 and TRBJ2-1, the full variable domain is DAMVIQNPRYQVTQFGKPVTLSCSQTLNHNVMYWYQQKSSQAPKLLFHYYDKDFNNEADTPDNFQSRRPNTSFCFLDIRSPGLGDTAMYLCATSREGLDEQFFGPGTRLTVL.

The chain carries TRBV19 and TRBJ2-5, with 10 positions matching TRBD2. The J call may not be correct, given that the DNA end is closer to TRBJ2-1. The CDR3 has 16 residues. Germline loops: CDR1 LNHDA, CDR2 SQIVND (reference sequence). CDR3 residues: CASSIEPSGSPGEQFF. The CDR3 DNA follows: TGTGCCAGTAGTATAGAGCCTAGCGGGAGTCCTGGTGAGCAGTTCTTC.

In regard to this clonotype: An end of the junction differs from the germline gene, which may be a read error. The rearrangement links TRBV20-1 to TRBJ1-2; D is ambiguous. Germline values: CDR1 DFQATT, CDR2 SNEGSKA (reference sequence). The CDR3 length is 14 residues. This CDR3 reads CSAGDPWENYGYTF. DNA for the CDR3: TGCAGTGCTGGAGATCCCTGGGAAAACTATGGCTACACCTTC.

J is TRBJ2-1 and V is TRBV28; D possibly corresponds to TRBD1 (6 bases). From germline, CDR1 is MDHEN and CDR2 SYDVKM. The CDR3 totals 14 residues. Trimming removed 7 bases from V and 4 bases from J, with 14 bases in between. The CDR3 reads CASTLGQAYNEQFF. The DNA for the CDR3 is TGTGCCAGCACCCTGGGACAAGCATACAATGAGCAGTTCTTC.

In this sample, this clonotype turned up a few times. The germline gene is not matched at one end of the junction; a read error may be the cause. This chain joins TRBV14 and TRBJ2-5, with D hard to call. Germline V gene lookup returns CDR1 SGHDN and CDR2 FVKESK. CDR3 size: 15 residues. The chain's CDR3 is CASSQAGSWGETQYF. The CDR3 DNA reads as TGTGCCAGCAGTCAAGCAGGATCTTGGGGTGAGACCCAGTACTTC. The full variable domain, with the rest looked up from reference TRBV14 and TRBJ2-5, is EAGVTQFPSHSVIEKGQTVTLRCDPISGHDNLYWYRRVMGKEIKFLLHFVKESKQDESGMPNNRFLAERTGGTYSTLKVQPAELEDSGVYFCASSQAGSWGETQYFGPGTRLLVL.

This clonotype was observed at least ten times. V and J are TRBV20-1 and TRBJ2-1; no definite D call. The CDR3 is 14 residues long. The germline V and J ends were trimmed by 0 bases and 2 bases, with 8 bases remaining between them. CDR1 is DFQATT and CDR2 is SNEGSKA in the germline V gene (reference sequence). Here the CDR3 reads CSARDPRTYNEQFF. As DNA, the CDR3 is TGCAGTGCTAGAGATCCCAGGACCTACAATGAGCAGTTCTTC.

This chain joins TRBV7-8 and TRBJ2-5; TRBD1 matches at 9 bases. Judging by the DNA end, TRBJ2-7 fits better; the J call may be wrong. The CDR3 spans 16 residues. Germline V gene data show CDR1 as SGHVS and CDR2 as FQNEAQ. The CDR3 DNA sequence: TGTGCCAGCAGCTTAGACAGGGGGCACGGGGACCGCGAGCAGTACTTC. This codes for CASSLDRGHGDREQYF.

This clonotype was seen a handful of times. This rearrangement joins TRBV7-6 to TRBJ1-5, with TRBD1 identical over 7 bases. Germline V gene sequence: CDR1 SGHVS, CDR2 FNYEAQ. The junction had 2 bases not matched to a gene; V was cut back by 1 base and J by 5 bases. This CDR3 is 14 amino acids long. The CDR3 nucleotides read TGTGCCAGCAGCTTAGAAACAGGGGATCAGCCCCAGCATTTT. Its translation is CASSLETGDQPQHF.

The chain couples TRBV18 to TRBJ2-5; D ambiguous. Per germline, CDR1 KGHSH and CDR2 LQKENI. The CDR3 has 15 amino acids. V was pared by 2 bases and J by 1 base, with 11 bases between. The CDR3 loop is CASSPSLSGQETQYF. CDR3 nucleotide sequence: TGTGCCAGCTCACCATCCCTCTCCGGCCAAGAGACCCAGTACTTC.

The CDR3 region has the DNA TGTGCCAGCAGCTTCTTCCAGGGACGGTACGAGCAGTACTTC. Translating it yields CASSFFQGRYEQYF. V is TRBV11-2 and J is TRBJ2-7; D might be TRBD1 or TRBD2, each matching 5 bases. V was cut by 3 bases and J by 4 bases, with 13 bases left in between. This CDR3 comprises 14 residues. Germline assignment: CDR1 SGHAT and CDR2 FQNNGV.

This clonotype was picked up a small number of times. The V gene is TRBV5-5, the J gene TRBJ2-5; possibly TRBD1 for D (5 bases). CDR3 length: 15 residues. Trimming removed 0 bases from V and 0 bases from J, with 9 bases in between. Germline V lookup: CDR1 SGHKS, CDR2 YYEKEE (reference sequence). CDR3: CASSLDGAHQETQYF. DNA of the CDR3: TGTGCCAGCAGCTTGGATGGGGCCCACCAAGAGACCCAGTACTTC.

The J gene is TRBJ1-6, the V gene TRBV28; D unclear. Trimming removed 2 bases at V and 7 bases at J, with 9 bases between. The germline CDR1 and CDR2 sequences are MDHEN and SYDVKM. This CDR3 comprises 14 residues. The CDR3 reads CASSLRAKNSPLHF. The DNA for the CDR3 is TGTGCCAGCAGTTTAAGGGCCAAGAATTCACCCCTCCACTTT.

The rearrangement links TRBV2 to TRBJ2-2; unclear D gene. From germline, CDR1 is SNHLY and CDR2 FYNNEI. The CDR3 runs 15 residues. V was pared by 4 bases and J by 0 bases, with 9 bases between. The CDR3 protein is CASSGRTTNTGELFF. The CDR3 DNA follows: TGTGCCAGCAGTGGGAGAACAACGAACACCGGGGAGCTGTTTTTT. Based on the CDR3 plus reference TRBV2 and TRBJ2-2, the full variable domain is EPEVTQTPSHQVTQMGQEVILRCVPISNHLYFYWYRQILGQKVEFLVSFYNNEISEKSEIFDDQFSVERPDGSNFTLKIRSTKLEDSAMYFCASSGRTTNTGELFFGEGSRLTVL.

The DNA for the CDR3 is TGTGCCAGCAGTTATTCCTTTGGCAAAAACATTCAGTACTTC. It specifies CASSYSFGKNIQYF. The gene calls are TRBV6-5 and TRBJ2-4; D unresolved. Germline values: CDR1 MNHEY, CDR2 SVGAGI. The CDR3 is made up of 14 amino acids. Trimming left V 3 bases short and J 3 bases short, with 9 bases between.

The rearrangement joins TRBV29-1 to TRBJ2-5; the match to TRBD1 covers 7 bases. The J segment lost 2 bases and the V segment lost 3 bases, leaving 6 bases of the junction unmatched. The germline V gene has CDR1 SQVTM and CDR2 ANQGSEA. There are 14 residues in the CDR3. The CDR3 DNA follows: TGCAGCGTTGAGCCCGGGACAGCTCAAGAGACCCAGTACTTC. It is translated as CSVEPGTAQETQYF. The whole variable domain, remainder taken from reference TRBV29-1 and TRBJ2-5, is SAVISQKPSRDICQRGTSLTIQCQVDSQVTMMFWYRQQPGQSLTLIATANQGSEATYESGFVIDKFPISRPNLTFSTLTVSNMSPEDSSIYLCSVEPGTAQETQYFGPGTRLLVL.

The chain is built from TRBV12-3 or TRBV12-4 and TRBJ1-3; D gene ambiguous. V lost 5 bases and J 4 bases, leaving 12 bases between the germline ends. This CDR3 has 14 residues. CDR3 sequence: CASSAGPSGNTIYF. For the CDR3, the DNA is TGTGCCAGCAGTGCCGGACCGTCGGGAAACACCATATATTTT.

This rearrangement joins TRBV5-6 to TRBJ2-4, with 8 bases aligning to TRBD2. Germline-derived CDR1 and CDR2 are SGHDT and YYEEEE. The CDR3 runs 12 residues. Germline trimming cut 3 bases from V and 15 bases from J; bases unmatched to any gene: 8. The CDR3 spells CASSSSGLALYF. CDR3 coding DNA: TGTGCCAGCAGCTCCTCCGGACTAGCCCTGTACTTC.

The chain employs TRBV6-2 or TRBV6-3 and TRBJ2-1; 8 bases fit TRBD2. The length of the CDR3 is 15 residues. The germline CDR1 and CDR2 sequences are MNHEY and SVGEGT. The J segment lost 7 bases and the V segment lost 7 bases, leaving 12 bases of the junction unmatched. In DNA form, the CDR3 reads TGTGCCAGCACCGACGGGACTAGGTCCTTAAATGAGCAGTTCTTC. The encoded protein is CASTDGTRSLNEQFF.

This sequence joins TRBV20-1 and TRBJ2-4, with TRBD1 identical over 10 bases. The CDR3 contains 18 residues. V lost 7 bases to trimming and J lost 1 base; unmatched junction nucleotides: 16. In germline, CDR1 is DFQATT, CDR2 SNEGSKA (reference sequence). CDR3 sequence: CSVIPAGQGTLAKNIQYF. CDR3 sequence (DNA): TGCAGTGTTATTCCGGCGGGACAGGGGACCCTGGCCAAAAACATTCAGTACTTC.

This clonotype was detected ten times or more. The V gene is TRBV7-9, the J gene TRBJ2-1; weak D call: TRBD1 (5 bases). Germline V gives CDR1 SEHNR, CDR2 FQNEAQ (reference sequence). CDR3 length equals 16 residues. The V gene lost 5 bases and the J gene lost 0 bases, with 14 bases spanning the gap. This CDR3 is CASSPRGGSSYNEQFF. The CDR3 bases are TGTGCCAGCAGCCCAAGGGGCGGTAGCTCCTACAATGAGCAGTTCTTC.

The chain uses TRBV12-3 or TRBV12-4 and TRBJ1-1, with D possibly TRBD1 on 6 matching bases. The CDR3 is made up of 14 amino acids. V lost 3 bases, J lost 1 base, and 9 bases lay in between. CDR3 DNA: TGTGCCAGCAGTTTCCAGGGGAGGAACACTGAAGCTTTCTTT. Its translation: CASSFQGRNTEAFF.

In this sample, this clonotype turned up a few times. The rearrangement uses TRBV7-8 and TRBJ2-1; 8 nucleotides agree with TRBD2. V trimming: 0 bases; J trimming: 2 bases; junction bases outside the gene matches: 3. The CDR3 is made up of 16 amino acids. CDR1 SGHVS and CDR2 FQNEAQ come from the germline V gene. The CDR3 DNA reads as TGTGCCAGCAGCTTAGCCCCGGGACTAGCCTACAATGAGCAGTTCTTC. It translates to CASSLAPGLAYNEQFF. Looking up the rest from reference TRBV7-8 and TRBJ2-1 gives the full variable domain: GAGVSQSPRYKVAKRGQDVALRCDPISGHVSLFWYQQALGQGPEFLTYFQNEAQLDKSGLPSDRFFAERPEGSVSTLKIQRTQQEDSAVYLCASSLAPGLAYNEQFFGPGTRLTVL.

J is TRBJ2-5 and V is TRBV7-8; 11 bases line up with TRBD2. CDR3 length: 18 amino acids. Looked up from germline, CDR1 is SGHVS and CDR2 is FQNEAQ. V lost 7 bases and J lost 3; bases outside the gene matches: 16. CDR3 nucleotides: TGTGCCAGCAACCCCTGGGGCTGGACTAGCGGGTACGAAGAGACCCAGTACTTC. Encoded protein: CASNPWGWTSGYEETQYF.

Regarding this clonotype: Compared with germline, one end of the junction differs, possibly owing to a read error. The genes are TRBV12-3 or TRBV12-4 and TRBJ2-3; no definite D call. The CDR3 extends over 13 amino acids. The CDR3 DNA reads TGTGCCAGCAGTGTACAGAGCACAGATGCGCAGTATTTT. Protein sequence: CASSVQSTDAQYF.

This clonotype was seen ten or more times. J is TRBJ1-4 and V is TRBV5-1; 8 positions agree with TRBD1. Trimming took 4 bases from V and 0 from J; bases not matched to a gene: 5. CDR3 length equals 16 residues. The germline V gene has CDR1 SGHRS and CDR2 YFSETQ. The CDR3 DNA follows: TGCGCCAGCAGCATAGGACAGGGCGCAACTAATGAAAAACTGTTTTTT. Protein product: CASSIGQGATNEKLFF.